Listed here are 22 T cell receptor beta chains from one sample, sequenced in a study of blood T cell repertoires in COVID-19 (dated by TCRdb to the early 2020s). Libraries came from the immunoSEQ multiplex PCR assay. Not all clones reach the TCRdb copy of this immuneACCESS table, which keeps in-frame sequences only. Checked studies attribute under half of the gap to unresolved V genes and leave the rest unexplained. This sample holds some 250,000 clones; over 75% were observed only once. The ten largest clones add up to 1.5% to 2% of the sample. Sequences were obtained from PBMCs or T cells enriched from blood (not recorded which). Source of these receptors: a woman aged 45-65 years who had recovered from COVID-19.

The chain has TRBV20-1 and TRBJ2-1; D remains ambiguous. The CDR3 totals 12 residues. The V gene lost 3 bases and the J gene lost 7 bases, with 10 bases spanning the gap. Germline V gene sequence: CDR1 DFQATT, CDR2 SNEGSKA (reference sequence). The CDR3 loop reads CSASRARNEQFF. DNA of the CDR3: TGCAGTGCTAGTCGCGCCAGGAATGAGCAGTTCTTC.

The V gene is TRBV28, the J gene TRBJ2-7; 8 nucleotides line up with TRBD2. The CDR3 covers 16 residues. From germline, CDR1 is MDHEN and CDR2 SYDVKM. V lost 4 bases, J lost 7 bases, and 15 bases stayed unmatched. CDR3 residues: CASSYRVPSGLREQYF. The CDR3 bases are TGTGCCAGCAGTTACAGGGTTCCTAGCGGGCTACGAGAGCAGTACTTC.

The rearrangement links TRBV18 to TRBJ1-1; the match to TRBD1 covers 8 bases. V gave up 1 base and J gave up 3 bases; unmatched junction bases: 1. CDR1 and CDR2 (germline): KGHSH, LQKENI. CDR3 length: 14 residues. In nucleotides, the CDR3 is TGTGCCAGCTCACCACAACAGGGGGACACTGAAGCTTTCTTT. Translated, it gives CASSPQQGDTEAFF.

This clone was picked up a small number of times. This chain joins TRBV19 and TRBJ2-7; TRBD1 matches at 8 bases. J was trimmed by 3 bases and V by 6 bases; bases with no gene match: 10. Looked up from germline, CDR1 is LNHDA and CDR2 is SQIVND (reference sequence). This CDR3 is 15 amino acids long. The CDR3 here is CASRHRWTGLYEQYF. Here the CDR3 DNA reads TGTGCCAGTAGACACCGTTGGACAGGGCTCTACGAGCAGTACTTC.

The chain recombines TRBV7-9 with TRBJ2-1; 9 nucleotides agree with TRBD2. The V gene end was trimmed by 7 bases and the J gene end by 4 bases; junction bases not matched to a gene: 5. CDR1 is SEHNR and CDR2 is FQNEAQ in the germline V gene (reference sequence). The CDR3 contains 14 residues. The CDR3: CASIAGGPYNEQFF. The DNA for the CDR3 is TGTGCCAGCATCGCGGGAGGGCCGTACAATGAGCAGTTCTTC.

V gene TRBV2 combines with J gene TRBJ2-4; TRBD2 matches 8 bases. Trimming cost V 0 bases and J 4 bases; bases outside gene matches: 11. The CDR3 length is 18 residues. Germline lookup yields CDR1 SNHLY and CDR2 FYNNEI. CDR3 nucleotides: TGTGCCAGCAGTGAAGCGGACCGATGGACTAGCCGAAAAAACATTCAGTACTTC. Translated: CASSEADRWTSRKNIQYF.

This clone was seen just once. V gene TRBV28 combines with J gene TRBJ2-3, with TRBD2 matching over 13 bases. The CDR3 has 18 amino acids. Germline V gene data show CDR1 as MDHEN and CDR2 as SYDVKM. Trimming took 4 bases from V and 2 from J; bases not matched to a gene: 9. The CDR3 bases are TGTGCCAGCAGTTGGTCCGCACTAGCGGGAGGGGACACAGATACGCAGTATTTT. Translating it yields CASSWSALAGGDTDTQYF.

CDR3 sequence (DNA): TGCGCCAGCAGCCCCCCTGCGGGAGGCAGCACAGATACGCAGTATTTT. As protein: CASSPPAGGSTDTQYF. The chain is built from TRBV5-1 and TRBJ2-3; 8 bases are a match to TRBD2. This CDR3 is 16 amino acids long. CDR1 SGHRS and CDR2 YFSETQ come from the germline V gene. The ends lost 4 bases at V and 0 bases at J; junction bases unmatched: 7.

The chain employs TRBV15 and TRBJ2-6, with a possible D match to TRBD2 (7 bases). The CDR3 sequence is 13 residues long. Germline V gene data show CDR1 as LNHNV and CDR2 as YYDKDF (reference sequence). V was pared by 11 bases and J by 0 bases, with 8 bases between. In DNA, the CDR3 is TGTGCCGCGGGGGCCTCTGGGGCCAACGTCCTGACTTTC. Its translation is CAAGASGANVLTF.

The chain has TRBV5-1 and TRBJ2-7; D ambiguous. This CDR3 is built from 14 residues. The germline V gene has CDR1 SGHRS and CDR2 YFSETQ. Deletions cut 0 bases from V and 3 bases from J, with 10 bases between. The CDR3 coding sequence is TGCGCCAGCAGCTTGGAACAGAATAACTACGAGCAGTACTTC. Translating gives CASSLEQNNYEQYF.

Here the CDR3 reads CASSDDRPYGYTF. The CDR3 region has the DNA TGTGCCAGCAGCGACGACAGGCCTTATGGCTACACCTTC. The chain uses TRBV9 and TRBJ1-2; perhaps TRBD1 as D (6 bases). Germline V gene sequence: CDR1 SGDLS, CDR2 YYNGEE. The CDR3 contains 13 residues. V was shortened by 3 bases and J by 5 bases, with 11 bases between the two germline ends.

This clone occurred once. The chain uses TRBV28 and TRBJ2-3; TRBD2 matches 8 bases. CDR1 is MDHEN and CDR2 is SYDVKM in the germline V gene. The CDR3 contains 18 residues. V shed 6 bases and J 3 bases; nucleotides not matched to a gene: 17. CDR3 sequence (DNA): TGTGCCAGCAGCCCCCTAGGACTAGCTCCCCCACAAACAGATACGCAGTATTTT. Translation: CASSPLGLAPPQTDTQYF.

CDR3 sequence: CASSDRAISEKLFF. CDR3 DNA: TGTGCCAGCAGCGACAGGGCGATCAGTGAAAAACTGTTTTTT. The chain combines TRBV6-5 with TRBJ1-4; 7 nucleotides align to TRBD1. Germline V gives CDR1 MNHEY, CDR2 SVGAGI. The CDR3 is 14 residues long. V lost 6 bases to trimming and J lost 7 bases; unmatched junction nucleotides: 8.

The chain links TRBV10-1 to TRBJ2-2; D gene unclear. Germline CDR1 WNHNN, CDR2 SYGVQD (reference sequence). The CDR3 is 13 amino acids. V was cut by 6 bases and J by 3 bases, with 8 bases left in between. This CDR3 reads CASSRTYTGELFF. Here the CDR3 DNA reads TGCGCCAGCAGCAGAACGTACACCGGGGAGCTGTTTTTT.

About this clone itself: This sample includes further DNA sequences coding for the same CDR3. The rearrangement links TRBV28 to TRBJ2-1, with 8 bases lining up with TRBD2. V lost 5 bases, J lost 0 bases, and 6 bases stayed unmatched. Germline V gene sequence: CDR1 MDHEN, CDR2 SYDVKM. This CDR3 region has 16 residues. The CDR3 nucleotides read TGTGCCAGCAGTCTACTAGCGGTTAGCTCCTACAATGAGCAGTTCTTC. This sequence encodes CASSLLAVSSYNEQFF. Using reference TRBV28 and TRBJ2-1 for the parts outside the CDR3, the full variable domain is DVKVTQSSRYLVKRTGEKVFLECVQDMDHENMFWYRQDPGLGLRLIYFSYDVKMKEKGDIPEGYSVSREKKERFSLILESASTNQTSMYLCASSLLAVSSYNEQFFGPGTRLTVL.

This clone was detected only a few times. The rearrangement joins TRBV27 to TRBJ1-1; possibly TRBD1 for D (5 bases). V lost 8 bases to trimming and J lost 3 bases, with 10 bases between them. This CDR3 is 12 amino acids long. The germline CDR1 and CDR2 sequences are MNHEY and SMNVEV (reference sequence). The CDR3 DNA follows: TGTGCCAGCCAGGGCAGCCACACTGAAGCTTTCTTT. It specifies CASQGSHTEAFF.

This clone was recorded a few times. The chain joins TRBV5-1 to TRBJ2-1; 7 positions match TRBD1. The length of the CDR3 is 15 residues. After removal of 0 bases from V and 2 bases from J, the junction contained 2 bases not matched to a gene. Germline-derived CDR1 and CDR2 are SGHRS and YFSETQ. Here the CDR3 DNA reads TGCGCCAGCAGCTTGGGGACAGGTGCCTACAATGAGCAGTTCTTC. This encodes CASSLGTGAYNEQFF.

CDR3 amino acids: CASSLVPGEETQYF. The CDR3 DNA reads TGTGCCAGCAGCTTAGTACCGGGGGAAGAGACCCAGTACTTC. The V gene is TRBV11-3, the J gene TRBJ2-5; D is perhaps TRBD2 (6 bases). Trimming cost V 1 base and J 3 bases, with 9 bases left between them. CDR3 length: 14 residues. In germline, CDR1 is SGHNT, CDR2 YENEEA.

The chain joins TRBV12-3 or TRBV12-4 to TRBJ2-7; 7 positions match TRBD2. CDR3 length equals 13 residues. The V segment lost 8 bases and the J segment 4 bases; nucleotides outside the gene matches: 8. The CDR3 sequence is CASVGGGSYEQYF. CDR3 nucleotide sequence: TGTGCCAGCGTTGGCGGCGGGAGTTACGAGCAGTACTTC.

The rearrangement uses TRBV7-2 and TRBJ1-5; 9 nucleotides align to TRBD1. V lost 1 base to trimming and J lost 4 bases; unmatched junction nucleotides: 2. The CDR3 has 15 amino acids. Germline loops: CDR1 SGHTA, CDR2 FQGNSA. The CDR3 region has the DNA TGTGCCAGCAGCTTAGATGACAGGGGGAATCAGCCCCAGCATTTT. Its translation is CASSLDDRGNQPQHF.

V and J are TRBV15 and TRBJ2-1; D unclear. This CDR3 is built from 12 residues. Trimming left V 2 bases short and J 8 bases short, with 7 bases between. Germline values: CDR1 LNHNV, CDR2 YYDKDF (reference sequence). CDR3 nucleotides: TGTGCCACCAGCAGACCATTTTATGAGCAGTTCTTC. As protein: CATSRPFYEQFF. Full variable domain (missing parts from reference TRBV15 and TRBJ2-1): DAMVIQNPRYQVTQFGKPVTLSCSQTLNHNVMYWYQQKSSQAPKLLFHYYDKDFNNEADTPDNFQSRRPNTSFCFLDIRSPGLGDTAMYLCATSRPFYEQFFGPGTRLTVL.

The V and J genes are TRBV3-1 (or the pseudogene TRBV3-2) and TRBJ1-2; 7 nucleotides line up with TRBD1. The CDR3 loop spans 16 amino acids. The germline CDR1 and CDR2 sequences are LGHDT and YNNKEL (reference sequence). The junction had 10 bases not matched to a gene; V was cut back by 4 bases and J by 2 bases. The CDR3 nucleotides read TGTGCCAGCAGCCCTGCCGGGACAGTTTACAACTATGGCTACACCTTC. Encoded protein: CASSPAGTVYNYGYTF.